These 22 T cell receptor beta chains came from one sample sequenced in a study of T cells after yellow fever vaccination. TCRdb reprocessed the 5' RACE reads with MiXCR, giving one entry per CDR3 protein. The sample records some 150,000 distinct CDR3 sequences, approximately 11% being singletons. This sample comprised CD8+ T cells sorted from PBMCs, obtained 15 days after the yellow fever booster vaccination. The receptors derive from a man between 18 and 29 years old who received the YFV17D yellow fever vaccine.

This clonotype was counted between two and nine times. This chain uses TRBV7-6 with TRBJ2-1; D ambiguous. Germline lookup yields CDR1 SGHVS and CDR2 FNYEAQ. The ends were cut back, 0 bases at V and 3 bases at J, with 15 bases in the middle. CDR3 length equals 17 residues. In DNA, the CDR3 is TGTGCCAGCAGCTTAGCGGGGTCGCGAGTTGTCTACAATGAGCAGTTCTTC. Translation: CASSLAGSRVVYNEQFF.

The V gene is TRBV28, the J gene TRBJ2-1, with D perhaps matching TRBD1 or TRBD2 (6 bases each). The CDR3 runs to 16 residues. Trimming removed 3 bases at V and 8 bases at J, with 20 bases between. CDR1 MDHEN and CDR2 SYDVKM come from the germline V gene. CDR3 residues: CASSFVIRGRRDEQFF. The CDR3 DNA is TGTGCCAGCAGTTTCGTGATCCGGGGGCGTCGGGATGAGCAGTTCTTC.

In its sample, this clonotype was seen many times. Written as DNA, the CDR3 is TGCAGTGCTAGAGATGTACTAGCGGGGATGTCCTACGAGCAGTACTTC. Encoded protein: CSARDVLAGMSYEQYF. The rearrangement uses TRBV20-1 and TRBJ2-7, with 10 bases fitting TRBD2. Germline V lookup: CDR1 DFQATT, CDR2 SNEGSKA (reference sequence). The trim removed 0 bases at V and 1 base at J, leaving 6 bases unmatched. This CDR3 has 16 amino acids.

The V and J genes are TRBV4-2 and TRBJ1-2, with D uncertain. From germline, CDR1 is LGHNA and CDR2 YNFKEQ. V was pared by 1 base and J by 4 bases, with 10 bases between. The CDR3 consists of 14 residues. The CDR3 bases are TGTGCCAGCAGCCAAGGAGACACCTTCTATGGCTACACCTTC. As protein: CASSQGDTFYGYTF.

Ten or more counts support this clonotype. The chain uses TRBV5-1 and TRBJ2-6; D not certain. The ends were cut back, 2 bases at V and 0 bases at J, with 9 bases in the middle. Germline values: CDR1 SGHRS, CDR2 YFSETQ. This CDR3 contains 16 residues. This CDR3 is CASSLNTLSGANVLTF. The CDR3 DNA follows: TGCGCCAGCAGCTTAAACACCCTCTCTGGGGCCAACGTCCTGACTTTC.

This chain joins TRBV7-2 and TRBJ1-4, with a tentative D call TRBD1 (6 bases). Per germline, CDR1 SGHTA and CDR2 FQGNSA. There are 15 residues in the CDR3. V was clipped by 3 bases and J by 6 bases, with 14 bases between them. CDR3 protein: CASSFLGGPDEKLFF. CDR3 nucleotide sequence: TGTGCCAGCAGCTTCCTCGGGGGGCCAGATGAAAAACTGTTTTTT.

This clonotype was seen a handful of times. The chain links TRBV7-3 to TRBJ2-3, with 16 bases that match TRBD2. The junction had 6 bases not matched to a gene; V was cut back by 5 bases and J by 4 bases. The CDR3 loop spans 17 amino acids. Germline V CDR1 and CDR2: SGHTA, FQGTGA. In DNA, the CDR3 is TGTGCCAGCAGCCCGGGACTAGCGGGGGGGCTTGCAGATACGCAGTATTTT. Amino acid sequence: CASSPGLAGGLADTQYF.

This clonotype was counted a few times. The J gene is TRBJ2-1, the V gene TRBV29-1; D gene ambiguous. Trimming cost V 4 bases and J 9 bases, with 7 bases left between them. The CDR3 runs to 10 residues. CDR1 is SQVTM and CDR2 is ANQGSEA in the germline V gene. CDR3 in amino acids: CSVVGLEQFF. The CDR3 nucleotides read TGCAGCGTTGTTGGGCTTGAGCAGTTCTTC.

This clonotype was counted only a few times. The V gene is TRBV4-1, the J gene TRBJ1-2; D is undetermined. This CDR3 is built from 15 residues. Germline-derived CDR1 and CDR2 are MGHRA and YSYEKL. V shed 3 bases and J shed 4 bases, with 15 bases lying between them. The CDR3 is CASSHSTAAGYGYTF. The DNA for the CDR3 is TGCGCCAGCAGCCACAGCACAGCTGCGGGCTATGGCTACACCTTC.

This clonotype is a singleton in its sample. The chain carries TRBV5-1 and TRBJ1-3, with D maybe TRBD1 (6 bases). Per the germline V gene, CDR1 is SGHRS and CDR2 is YFSETQ. Trimming removed 6 bases at V and 0 bases at J, with 13 bases between. The CDR3 spans 15 residues. The CDR3 reads CASTSTGASGNTIYF. The CDR3 nucleotides are TGCGCCAGCACCTCGACGGGGGCCTCTGGAAACACCATATATTTT.

This clonotype came up a few times. The chain links TRBV4-3 to TRBJ2-2, with a possible D match to TRBD2 (5 bases). CDR3 length: 15 residues. V shed 0 bases and J shed 6 bases, with 11 bases lying between them. Germline values: CDR1 LGHNA, CDR2 YSLEER. The DNA for the CDR3 is TGCGCCAGCAGCCAAGAGACGGGGAGACCCGGGGAGCTGTTTTTT. Translating gives CASSQETGRPGELFF.

The rearrangement links TRBV6-2 or TRBV6-3 to TRBJ2-6; the D is unclear. The CDR3 consists of 15 residues. CDR1 is MNHEY and CDR2 is SVGEGT in the germline V gene. Trimming pared 7 bases from V and 0 bases from J, leaving 10 bases between. The CDR3 here is CASNLRRSGANVLTF. In DNA, the CDR3 is TGTGCCAGCAACCTCAGGCGCTCTGGGGCCAACGTCCTGACTTTC.

The rearrangement uses TRBV9 and TRBJ2-3; D is possibly TRBD1 or TRBD2 (6 bases each). V lost 0 bases to trimming and J lost 6 bases, with 8 bases between them. CDR1 SGDLS and CDR2 YYNGEE come from the germline V gene. The CDR3 length is 13 residues. The CDR3 loop is CASSVAGADTQYF. DNA of the CDR3: TGTGCCAGCAGCGTAGCGGGGGCCGATACGCAGTATTTT.

This clonotype occurred a few times. This chain joins TRBV7-8 and TRBJ2-5; 7 nucleotides align to TRBD2. V gave up 1 base and J gave up 5 bases; unmatched junction bases: 7. The CDR3 consists of 15 residues. Germline values: CDR1 SGHVS, CDR2 FQNEAQ. The CDR3 here is CASSLEGLAEETQYF. The CDR3 DNA follows: TGTGCCAGCAGCTTAGAGGGGCTAGCGGAGGAGACCCAGTACTTC. The complete variable domain, with remaining parts taken from reference TRBV7-8 and TRBJ2-5, reads GAGVSQSPRYKVAKRGQDVALRCDPISGHVSLFWYQQALGQGPEFLTYFQNEAQLDKSGLPSDRFFAERPEGSVSTLKIQRTQQEDSAVYLCASSLEGLAEETQYFGPGTRLLVL.

J is TRBJ2-3 and V is TRBV6-7; 11 bases are shared with TRBD2. TRBV6-7 is marked as an open reading frame, function uncertain. V trimming: 5 bases; J trimming: 2 bases; junction bases outside the gene matches: 9. This CDR3 comprises 17 residues. The CDR3 loop reads CASSGGGLAEYTDTQYF. DNA of the CDR3: TGTGCCAGCAGTGGAGGGGGACTAGCGGAATACACAGATACGCAGTATTTT.

This clonotype was detected many times. J is TRBJ2-2 and V is TRBV6-2 or TRBV6-3, with D possibly TRBD1 on 6 matching bases. V was trimmed by 6 bases and J by 5 bases, leaving 10 bases between them. From germline, CDR1 is MNHEY and CDR2 SVGEGT. This CDR3 region has 13 residues. In DNA, the CDR3 is TGTGCCAGCAGATCCCAGGGGACCGGGGAGCTGTTTTTT. Residues: CASRSQGTGELFF.

This clonotype was detected only once. This chain uses TRBV7-6 with TRBJ2-2; 10 nucleotides match TRBD2. Trimming took 1 base from V and 3 from J; bases not matched to a gene: 8. Per the germline V gene, CDR1 is SGHVS and CDR2 is FNYEAQ. The CDR3 is 18 amino acids. The CDR3: CASSLGAASGGYTGELFF. CDR3 DNA: TGTGCCAGCAGCTTAGGAGCGGCTAGCGGGGGTTACACCGGGGAGCTGTTTTTT.

The chain joins TRBV12-3 or TRBV12-4 to TRBJ1-5, with 9 bases aligning to TRBD1. This CDR3 region has 15 residues. V lost 5 bases to trimming and J lost 2 bases; unmatched junction nucleotides: 4. The CDR3 DNA reads TGTGCCAGCAGTATACAGGGGGCAGGCAATCAGCCCCAGCATTTT. As protein: CASSIQGAGNQPQHF.

This clonotype counts as medium-sized (0.01 to 0.1%). The chain is built from TRBV15 and TRBJ2-2, with D maybe TRBD2 (6 bases). The CDR3 has 15 residues. CDR1 LNHNV and CDR2 YYDKDF come from the germline V gene (reference sequence). Trimming stripped 3 bases from V and 3 bases from J, with 11 bases between. The CDR3 sequence: CATSSGTGDTGELFF. As DNA, the CDR3 is TGTGCCACCAGCAGTGGGACGGGGGACACCGGGGAGCTGTTTTTT.

About this clonotype: One end of the junction varies from germline; a read error may be responsible. V is TRBV6-2 or TRBV6-3 and J is TRBJ2-3; D remains unclear. This CDR3 has 14 amino acids. Germline values: CDR1 MNHEY, CDR2 SVGEGT. The CDR3, as DNA: TGTGCCAGCAGTTACGGGGTTTCCACAAATACGCAGTATTTT. This codes for CASSYGVSTNTQYF.

The chain joins TRBV5-1 to TRBJ2-1; 8 positions match TRBD1. This CDR3 comprises 13 residues. Germline-derived CDR1 and CDR2 are SGHRS and YFSETQ. J lost 12 bases, V lost 0 bases, and 5 bases had no gene match. The CDR3 loop is CASSLGTGKWQFF. The CDR3 nucleotides read TGCGCCAGCAGCTTGGGGACAGGGAAATGGCAGTTCTTC.

The chain couples TRBV6-5 to TRBJ2-3, with no clear D. V was clipped by 2 bases and J by 7 bases, with 4 bases between them. In germline, CDR1 is MNHEY, CDR2 SVGAGI. This CDR3 is 11 amino acids long. The CDR3 bases are TGTGCCAGCAGTTACGGAAATACGCAGTATTTT. Protein sequence: CASSYGNTQYF.